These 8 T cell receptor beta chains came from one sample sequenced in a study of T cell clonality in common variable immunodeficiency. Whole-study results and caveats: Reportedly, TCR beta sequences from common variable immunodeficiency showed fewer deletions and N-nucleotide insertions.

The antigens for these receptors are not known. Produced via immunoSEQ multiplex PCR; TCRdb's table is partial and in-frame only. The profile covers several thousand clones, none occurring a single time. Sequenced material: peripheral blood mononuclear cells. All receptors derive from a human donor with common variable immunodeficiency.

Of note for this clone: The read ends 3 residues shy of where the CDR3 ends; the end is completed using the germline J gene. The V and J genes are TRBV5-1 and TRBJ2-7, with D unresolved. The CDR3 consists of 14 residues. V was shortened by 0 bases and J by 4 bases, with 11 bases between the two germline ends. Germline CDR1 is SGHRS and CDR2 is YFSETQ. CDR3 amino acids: CASSLGIGRYEQYF. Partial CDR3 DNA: TGCGCCAGCAGCTTGGGTATAGGGCGATACGAG.

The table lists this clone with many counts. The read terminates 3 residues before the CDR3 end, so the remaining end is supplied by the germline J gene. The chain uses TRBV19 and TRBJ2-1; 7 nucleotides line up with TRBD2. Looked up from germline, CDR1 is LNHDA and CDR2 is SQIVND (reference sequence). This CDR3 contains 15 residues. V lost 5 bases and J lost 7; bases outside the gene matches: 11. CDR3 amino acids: CASSVKAGLSNEQFF. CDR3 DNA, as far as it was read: TGTGCCAGTAGTGTCAAAGCGGGACTATCAAATGAG. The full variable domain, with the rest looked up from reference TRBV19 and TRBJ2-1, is DGGITQSPKYLFRKEGQNVTLSCEQNLNHDAMYWYRQDPGQGLRLIYYSQIVNDFQKGDIAEGYSVSREKKESFPLTVTSAQKNPTAFYLCASSVKAGLSNEQFFGPGTRLTVL.

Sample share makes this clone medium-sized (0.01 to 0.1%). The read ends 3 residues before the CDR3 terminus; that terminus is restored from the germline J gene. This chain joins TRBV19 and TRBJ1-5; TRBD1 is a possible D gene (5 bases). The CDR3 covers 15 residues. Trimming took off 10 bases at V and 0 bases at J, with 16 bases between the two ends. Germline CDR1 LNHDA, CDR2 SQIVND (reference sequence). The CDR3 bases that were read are TGTGCCACCTCTTATGACAGCTATAGCAATCAGCCC. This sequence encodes CATSYDSYSNQP. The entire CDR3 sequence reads CATSYDSYSNQPQHF.

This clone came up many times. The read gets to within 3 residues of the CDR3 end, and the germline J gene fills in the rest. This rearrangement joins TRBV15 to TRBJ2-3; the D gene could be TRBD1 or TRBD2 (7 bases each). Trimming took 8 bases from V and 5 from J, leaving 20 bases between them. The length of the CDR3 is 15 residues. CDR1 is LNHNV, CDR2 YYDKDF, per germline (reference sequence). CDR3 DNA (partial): TGTGCCACCCGGGGAGGGGTTAGGGACAGAGATACG. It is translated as CATRGGVRDRDT. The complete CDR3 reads CATRGGVRDRDTQYF.

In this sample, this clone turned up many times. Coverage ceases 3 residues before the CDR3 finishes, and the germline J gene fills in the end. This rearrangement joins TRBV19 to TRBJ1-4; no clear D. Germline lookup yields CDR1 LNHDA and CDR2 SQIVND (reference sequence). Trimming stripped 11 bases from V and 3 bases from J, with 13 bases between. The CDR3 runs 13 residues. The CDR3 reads CASAPRPNEKLFF. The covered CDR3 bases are TGTGCCTCAGCGCCTCGACCTAATGAAAAA.

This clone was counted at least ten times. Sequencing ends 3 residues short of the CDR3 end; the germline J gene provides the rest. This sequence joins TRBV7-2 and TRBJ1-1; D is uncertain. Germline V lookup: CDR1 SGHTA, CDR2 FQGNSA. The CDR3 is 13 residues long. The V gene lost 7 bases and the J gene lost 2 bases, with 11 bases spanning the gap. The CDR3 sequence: CASTRVLNTEAFF. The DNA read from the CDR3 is TGTGCCAGCACTCGCGTCCTCAACACTGAA.

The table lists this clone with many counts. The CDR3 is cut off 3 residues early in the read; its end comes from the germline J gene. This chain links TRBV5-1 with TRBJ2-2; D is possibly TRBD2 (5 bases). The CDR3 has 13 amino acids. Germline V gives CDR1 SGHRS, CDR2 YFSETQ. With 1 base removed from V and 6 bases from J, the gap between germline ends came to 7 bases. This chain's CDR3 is CASSLSGSGELFF. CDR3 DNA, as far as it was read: TGCGCCAGCAGCTTGTCGGGGTCCGGGGAG.

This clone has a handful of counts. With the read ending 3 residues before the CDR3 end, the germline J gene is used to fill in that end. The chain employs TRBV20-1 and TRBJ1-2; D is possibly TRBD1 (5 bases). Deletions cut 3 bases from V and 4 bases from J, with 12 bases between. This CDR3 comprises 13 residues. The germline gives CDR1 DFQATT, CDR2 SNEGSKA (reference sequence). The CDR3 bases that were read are TGCAGTGCTAGTAAGCAGGGCAGCTATGGC. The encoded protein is CSASKQGSYG. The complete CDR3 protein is CSASKQGSYGYTF.